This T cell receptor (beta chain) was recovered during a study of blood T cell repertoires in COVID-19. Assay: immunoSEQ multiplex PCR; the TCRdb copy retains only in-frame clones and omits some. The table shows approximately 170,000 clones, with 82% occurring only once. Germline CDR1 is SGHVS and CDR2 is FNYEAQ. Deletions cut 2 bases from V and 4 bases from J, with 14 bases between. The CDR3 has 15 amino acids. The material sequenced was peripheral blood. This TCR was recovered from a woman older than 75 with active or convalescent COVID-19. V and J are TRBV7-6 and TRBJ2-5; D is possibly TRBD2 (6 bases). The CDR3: CASSLFTGAVETQYF. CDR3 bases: TGTGCCAGCAGCTTATTTACGGGAGCCGTAGAGACCCAGTACTTC. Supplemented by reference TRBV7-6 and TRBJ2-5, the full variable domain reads GAGVSQSPRYKVTKRGQDVALRCDPISGHVSLYWYRQALGQGPEFLTYFNYEAQQDKSGLPNDRFSAERPEGSISTLTIQRTEQRDSAMYRCASSLFTGAVETQYFGPGTRLLVL.